Detailed here is one T cell receptor beta chain. Reverse transcription used about 0.45 to 1 ug RNA and random hexamers. TCRdb fed the immunoSEQ multiplex PCR reads into MiXCR, producing one record per CDR3 protein. This table holds about 190,000 distinct CDR3 sequences, about 95% found once. These data originate in a study of CD8 T cells in Susac syndrome. The CDR3 has 17 residues. Germline CDR1 MNHNS, CDR2 SASEGT. J was trimmed by 4 bases and V by 6 bases; bases with no gene match: 9. The chain couples TRBV6-1 to TRBJ2-2, with 12 bases identical to TRBD2. Sequencing was carried out using CD8+ T cells from PBMCs. The origin of this receptor is a human donor with Susac syndrome. CDR3 in amino acids: CASSWGLAGRSTGELFF. CDR3 sequence (DNA): TGTGCCAGCAGCTGGGGACTAGCGGGCCGTTCCACCGGGGAGCTGTTTTTT.